Below, one T cell receptor beta chain is given with its context. Antigen: not known. UMI labels and 5' RACE were used to prepare the TRB cDNA libraries. TCRdb reprocessed the 5' RACE reads and reports one entry per CDR3 protein, with no DNA. Its listing shows around 140,000 distinct CDR3 sequences. This record comes from a study of CXCR3-negative and CXCR3-positive naive CD8 T cells. General study findings and limits: Naive cells positive for CXCR3 carried more hydrophobic TRB CDR3s than CXCR3-negative ones. Similar TRBV-TRBJ usage was seen in naive cells (both CXCR3-negative and CXCR3-positive), but memory cells differed.

Triplicate roughly 270,000-cell sorts were made of each CD8+ T cell subset. Germline V gene lookup returns CDR1 SEHNR and CDR2 FQNEAQ (reference sequence). The CDR3 sequence is 12 residues long. The source is a human donor in good health. Some clones in this sample may be carry-over from other donors' samples. This chain uses TRBV7-9 with TRBJ2-1; TCRdb's D call, TRBD1, is unchecked because there is no DNA. The specimen sequenced was naive CXCR3- CD8+ T cells from blood. The subset was: CD45RO-CCR7+CD27+CD95- naive CD8+ T cells lacking CXCR3 (TNR3-). CDR3 region: CASSSPLLEQFF.